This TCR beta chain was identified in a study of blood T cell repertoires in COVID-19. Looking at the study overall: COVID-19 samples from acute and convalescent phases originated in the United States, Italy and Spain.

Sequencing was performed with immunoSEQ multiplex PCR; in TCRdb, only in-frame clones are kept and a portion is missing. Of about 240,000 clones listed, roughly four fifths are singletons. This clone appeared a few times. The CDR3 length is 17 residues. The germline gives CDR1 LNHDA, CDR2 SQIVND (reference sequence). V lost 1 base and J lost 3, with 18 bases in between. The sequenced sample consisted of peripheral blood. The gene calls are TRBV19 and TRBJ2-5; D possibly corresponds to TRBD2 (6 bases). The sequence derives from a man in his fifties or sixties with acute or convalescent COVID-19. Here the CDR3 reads CASSIGLGGTEEETQYF. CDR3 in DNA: TGTGCCAGTAGTATAGGCCTCGGCGGGACTGAGGAAGAGACCCAGTACTTC.